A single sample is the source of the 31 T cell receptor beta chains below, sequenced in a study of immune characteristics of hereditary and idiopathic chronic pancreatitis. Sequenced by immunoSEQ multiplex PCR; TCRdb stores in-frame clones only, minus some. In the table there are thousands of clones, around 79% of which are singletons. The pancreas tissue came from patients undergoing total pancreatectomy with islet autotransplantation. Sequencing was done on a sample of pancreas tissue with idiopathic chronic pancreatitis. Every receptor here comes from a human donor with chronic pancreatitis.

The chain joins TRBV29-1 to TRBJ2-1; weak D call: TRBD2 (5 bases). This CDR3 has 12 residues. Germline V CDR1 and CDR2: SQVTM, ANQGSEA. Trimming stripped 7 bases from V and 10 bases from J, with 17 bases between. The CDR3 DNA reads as TGCAGCGCGGGCCGGGGTACTGGGGAGCAGTTCTTC. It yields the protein CSAGRGTGEQFF.

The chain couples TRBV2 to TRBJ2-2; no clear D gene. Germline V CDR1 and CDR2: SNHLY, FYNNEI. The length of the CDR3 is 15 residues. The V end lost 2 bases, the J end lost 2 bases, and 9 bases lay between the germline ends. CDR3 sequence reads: CASSENAINTGELFF. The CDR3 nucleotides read TGTGCCAGCAGTGAAAACGCCATTAACACCGGGGAGCTGTTTTTT.

The CDR3 region has the DNA TGTGCCAGCAGCTTGGGGGGACTAGCGGGTTCTAGCACAGATACGCAGTATTTT. Translating gives CASSLGGLAGSSTDTQYF. The chain recombines TRBV5-5 with TRBJ2-3; TRBD2 matches at 12 bases. The V gene's germline CDR1 is SGHKS and CDR2 YYEKEE (reference sequence). The ends lost 0 bases at V and 0 bases at J; junction bases unmatched: 5. The CDR3 runs 18 residues.

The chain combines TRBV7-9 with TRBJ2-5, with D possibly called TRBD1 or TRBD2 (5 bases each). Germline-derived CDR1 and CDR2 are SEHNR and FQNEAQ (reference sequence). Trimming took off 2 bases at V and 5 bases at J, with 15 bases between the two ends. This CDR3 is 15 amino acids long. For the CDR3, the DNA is TGTGCCAGCAGCTTAATGTCGGGGCCTAAGGAGACCCAGTACTTC. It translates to CASSLMSGPKETQYF. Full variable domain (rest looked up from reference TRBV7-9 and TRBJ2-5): DTGVSQNPRHKITKRGQNVTFRCDPISEHNRLYWYRQTLGQGPEFLTYFQNEAQLEKSRLLSDRFSAERPKGSFSTLEIQRTEQGDSAMYLCASSLMSGPKETQYFGPGTRLLVL.

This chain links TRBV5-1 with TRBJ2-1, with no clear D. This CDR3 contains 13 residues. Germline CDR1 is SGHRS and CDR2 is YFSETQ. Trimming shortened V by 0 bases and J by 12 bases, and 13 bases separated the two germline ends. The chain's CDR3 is CASSLEAPSGQFF. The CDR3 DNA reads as TGCGCCAGCAGCTTGGAGGCCCCGTCAGGGCAGTTCTTC. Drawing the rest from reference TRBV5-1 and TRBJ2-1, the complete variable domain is KAGVTQTPRYLIKTRGQQVTLSCSPISGHRSVSWYQQTPGQGLQFLFEYFSETQRNKGNFPGRFSGRQFSNSRSEMNVSTLELGDSALYLCASSLEAPSGQFFGPGTRLTVL.

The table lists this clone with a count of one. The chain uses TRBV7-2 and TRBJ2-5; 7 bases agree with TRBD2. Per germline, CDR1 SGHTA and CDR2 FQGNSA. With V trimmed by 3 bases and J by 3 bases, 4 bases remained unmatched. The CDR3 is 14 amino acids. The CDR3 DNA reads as TGTGCCAGCAGCTTCAACAGCGGGGAAGAGACCCAGTACTTC. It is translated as CASSFNSGEETQYF.

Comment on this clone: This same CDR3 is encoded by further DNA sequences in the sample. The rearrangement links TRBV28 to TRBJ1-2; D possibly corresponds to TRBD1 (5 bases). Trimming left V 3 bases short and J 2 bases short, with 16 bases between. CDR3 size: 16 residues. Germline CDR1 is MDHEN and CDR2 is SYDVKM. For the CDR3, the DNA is TGTGCCAGCAGTTTGGATGGGGGGATGTTGAACTATGGCTACACCTTC. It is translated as CASSLDGGMLNYGYTF.

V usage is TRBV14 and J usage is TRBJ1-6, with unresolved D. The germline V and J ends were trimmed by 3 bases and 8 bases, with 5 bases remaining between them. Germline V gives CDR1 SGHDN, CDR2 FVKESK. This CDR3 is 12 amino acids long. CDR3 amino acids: CASSHLDSPLHF. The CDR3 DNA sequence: TGTGCCAGCAGCCATCTAGATTCACCCCTCCACTTT.

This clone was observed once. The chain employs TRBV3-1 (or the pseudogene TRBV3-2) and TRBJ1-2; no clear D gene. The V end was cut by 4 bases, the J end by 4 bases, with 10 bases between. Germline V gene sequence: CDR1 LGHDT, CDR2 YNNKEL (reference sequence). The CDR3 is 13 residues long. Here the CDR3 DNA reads TGTGCCAGCAGCCCCGCGGGATCCTATGGCTACACCTTC. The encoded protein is CASSPAGSYGYTF.

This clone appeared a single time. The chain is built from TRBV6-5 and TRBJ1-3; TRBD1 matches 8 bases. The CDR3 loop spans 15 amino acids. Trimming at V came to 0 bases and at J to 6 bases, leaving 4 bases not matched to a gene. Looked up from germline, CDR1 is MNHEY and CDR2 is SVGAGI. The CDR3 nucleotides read TGTGCCAGCAGTTACTCGACAGGGGAGGTAAACACCATATATTTT. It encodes CASSYSTGEVNTIYF.

The CDR3 reads CASSLGVGNTEAFF. The DNA of the CDR3 is TGCGCCAGCAGCTTGGGGGTGGGCAACACTGAAGCTTTCTTT. The rearrangement joins TRBV5-1 to TRBJ1-1; D is unclear. Germline assignment: CDR1 SGHRS and CDR2 YFSETQ. The V gene lost 0 bases and the J gene lost 2 bases, with 8 bases spanning the gap. This CDR3 contains 14 residues.

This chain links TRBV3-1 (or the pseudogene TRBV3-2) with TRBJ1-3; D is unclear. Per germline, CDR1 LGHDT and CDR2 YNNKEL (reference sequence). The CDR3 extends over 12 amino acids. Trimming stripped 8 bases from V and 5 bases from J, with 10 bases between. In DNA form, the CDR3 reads TGTGCCAGCTCTTCTGCGCGAAACACCATATATTTT. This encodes CASSSARNTIYF.

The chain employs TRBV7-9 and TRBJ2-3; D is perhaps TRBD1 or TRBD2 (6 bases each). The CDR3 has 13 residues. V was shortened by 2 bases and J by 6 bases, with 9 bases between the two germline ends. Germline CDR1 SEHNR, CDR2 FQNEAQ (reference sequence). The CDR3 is CASSLKGGDTQYF. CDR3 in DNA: TGTGCCAGCAGCTTAAAGGGGGGCGATACGCAGTATTTT. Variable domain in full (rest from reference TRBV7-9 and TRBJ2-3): DTGVSQNPRHKITKRGQNVTFRCDPISEHNRLYWYRQTLGQGPEFLTYFQNEAQLEKSRLLSDRFSAERPKGSFSTLEIQRTEQGDSAMYLCASSLKGGDTQYFGPGTRLTVL.

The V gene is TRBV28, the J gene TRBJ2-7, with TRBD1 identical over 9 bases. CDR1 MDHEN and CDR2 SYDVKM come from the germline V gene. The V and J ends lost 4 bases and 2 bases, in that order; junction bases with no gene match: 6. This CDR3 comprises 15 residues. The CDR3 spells CASSSPGTGTYEQYF. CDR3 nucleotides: TGTGCCAGCAGTTCCCCCGGGACAGGGACCTACGAGCAGTACTTC.

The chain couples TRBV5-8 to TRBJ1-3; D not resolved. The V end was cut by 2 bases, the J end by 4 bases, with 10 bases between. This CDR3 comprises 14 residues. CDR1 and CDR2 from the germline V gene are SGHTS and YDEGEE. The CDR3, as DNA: TGTGCCAGCAGCTTTCGTGGTGCGGGAAACACCATATATTTT. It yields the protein CASSFRGAGNTIYF. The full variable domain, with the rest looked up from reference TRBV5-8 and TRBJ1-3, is EAGVTQSPTHLIKTRGQQATLRCSPISGHTSVYWYQQALGLGLQFLLWYDEGEERNRGNFPPRFSGRQFPNYSSELNVNALELEDSALYLCASSFRGAGNTIYFGEGSWLTVV.

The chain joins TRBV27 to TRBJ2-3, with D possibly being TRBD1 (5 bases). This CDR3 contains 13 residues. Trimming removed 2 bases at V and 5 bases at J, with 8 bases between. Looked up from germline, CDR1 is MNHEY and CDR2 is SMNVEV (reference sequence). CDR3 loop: CASSLQGEDTQYF. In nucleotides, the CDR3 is TGTGCCAGCAGTTTACAGGGTGAAGATACGCAGTATTTT.

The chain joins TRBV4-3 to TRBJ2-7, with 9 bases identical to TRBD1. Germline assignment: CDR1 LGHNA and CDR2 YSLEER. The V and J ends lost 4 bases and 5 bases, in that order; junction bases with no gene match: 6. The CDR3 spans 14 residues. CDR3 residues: CASSLGQGLDEQYF. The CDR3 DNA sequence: TGCGCCAGCAGCCTAGGACAGGGGTTGGACGAGCAGTACTTC.

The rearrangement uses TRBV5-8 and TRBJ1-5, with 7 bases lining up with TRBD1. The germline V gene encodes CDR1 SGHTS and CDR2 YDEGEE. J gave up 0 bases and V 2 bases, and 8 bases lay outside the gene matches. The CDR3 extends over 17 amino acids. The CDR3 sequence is CASSLVTGTDSNQPQHF. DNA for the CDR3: TGTGCCAGCAGCTTAGTCACCGGGACAGATAGCAATCAGCCCCAGCATTTT.

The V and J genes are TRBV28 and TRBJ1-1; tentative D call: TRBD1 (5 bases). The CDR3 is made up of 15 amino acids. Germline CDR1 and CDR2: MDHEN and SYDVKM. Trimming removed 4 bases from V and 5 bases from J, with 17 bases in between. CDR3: CASSSLGGGGTEAFF. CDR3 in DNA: TGTGCCAGCAGTTCACTCGGGGGGGGTGGAACTGAAGCTTTCTTT. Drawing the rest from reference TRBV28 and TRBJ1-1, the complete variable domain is DVKVTQSSRYLVKRTGEKVFLECVQDMDHENMFWYRQDPGLGLRLIYFSYDVKMKEKGDIPEGYSVSREKKERFSLILESASTNQTSMYLCASSSLGGGGTEAFFGQGTRLTVV.

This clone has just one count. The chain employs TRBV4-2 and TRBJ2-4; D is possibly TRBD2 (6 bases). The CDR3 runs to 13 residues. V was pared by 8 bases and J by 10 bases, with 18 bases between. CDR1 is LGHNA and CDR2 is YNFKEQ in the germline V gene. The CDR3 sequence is CASRRTGGRIQYF. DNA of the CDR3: TGTGCCAGCCGGAGAACGGGTGGGAGGATTCAGTACTTC.

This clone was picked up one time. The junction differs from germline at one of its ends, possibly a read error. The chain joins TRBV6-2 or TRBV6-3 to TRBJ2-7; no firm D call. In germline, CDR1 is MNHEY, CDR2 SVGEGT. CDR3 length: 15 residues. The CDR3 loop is CASSLDSLNPYGQYF. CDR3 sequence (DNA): TGTGCCAGCAGCCTCGACTCCCTAAACCCCTACGGGCAGTACTTC.

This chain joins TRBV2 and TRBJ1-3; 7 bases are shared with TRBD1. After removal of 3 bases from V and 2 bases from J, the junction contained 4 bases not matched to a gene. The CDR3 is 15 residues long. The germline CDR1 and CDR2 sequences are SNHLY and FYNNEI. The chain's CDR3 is CASSDWGQTGNTIYF. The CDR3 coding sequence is TGTGCCAGCAGTGATTGGGGACAGACTGGAAACACCATATATTTT.

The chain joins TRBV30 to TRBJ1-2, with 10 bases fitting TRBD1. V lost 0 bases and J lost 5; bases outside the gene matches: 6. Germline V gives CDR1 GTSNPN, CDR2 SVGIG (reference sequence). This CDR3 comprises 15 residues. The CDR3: CAWSVGDRGRYGYTF. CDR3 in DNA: TGTGCCTGGAGTGTAGGGGACAGGGGACGATATGGCTACACCTTC.

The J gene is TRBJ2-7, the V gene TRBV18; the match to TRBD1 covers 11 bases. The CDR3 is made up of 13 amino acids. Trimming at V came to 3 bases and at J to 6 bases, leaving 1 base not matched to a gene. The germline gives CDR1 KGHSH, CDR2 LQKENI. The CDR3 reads CASSPGTGGEQYV. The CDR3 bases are TGTGCCAGCTCACCCGGGACAGGGGGCGAGCAGTACGTC.

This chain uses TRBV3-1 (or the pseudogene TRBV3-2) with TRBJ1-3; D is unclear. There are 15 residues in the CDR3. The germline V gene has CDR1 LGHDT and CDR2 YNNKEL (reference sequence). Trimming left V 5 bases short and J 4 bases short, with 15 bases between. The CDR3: CASSSTAVQGNTIYF. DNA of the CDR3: TGTGCCAGCAGCTCTACCGCGGTCCAGGGAAACACCATATATTTT.

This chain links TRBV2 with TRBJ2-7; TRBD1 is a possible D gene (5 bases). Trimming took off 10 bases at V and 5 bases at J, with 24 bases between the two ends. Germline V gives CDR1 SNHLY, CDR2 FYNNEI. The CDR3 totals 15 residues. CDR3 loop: CAILTVGSPGNEQYF. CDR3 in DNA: TGTGCCATCCTAACTGTAGGTTCGCCAGGGAACGAGCAGTACTTC.

CDR3 residues: CASSLGEGGQLGNTIYF. CDR3 nucleotide sequence: TGTGCCAGCAGCTTAGGGGAGGGGGGGCAACTTGGAAACACCATATATTTT. The V gene is TRBV7-8, the J gene TRBJ1-3, with a weak D call TRBD1 (6 bases). The CDR3 extends over 17 amino acids. V lost 1 base and J lost 3, with 16 bases in between. CDR1 and CDR2 from the germline V gene are SGHVS and FQNEAQ.

The CDR3 region has the DNA TGCGCCAGCAGCTTGGAGGGGAGCTCTGAAGCTTTCTTT. Translated: CASSLEGSSEAFF. The J gene is TRBJ1-1, the V gene TRBV5-1; tentatively, D is TRBD1 (5 bases). Germline CDR1 reads SGHRS; CDR2 reads YFSETQ. The CDR3 totals 13 residues. V was trimmed by 0 bases and J by 6 bases, leaving 9 bases between them.

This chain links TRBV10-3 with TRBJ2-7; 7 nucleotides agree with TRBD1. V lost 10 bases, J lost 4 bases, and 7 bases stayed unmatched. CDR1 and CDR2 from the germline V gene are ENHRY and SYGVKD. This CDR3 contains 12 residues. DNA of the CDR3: TGTGCCAGCATGAGGGGACAGTACGAGCAGTACGTC. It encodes CASMRGQYEQYV.

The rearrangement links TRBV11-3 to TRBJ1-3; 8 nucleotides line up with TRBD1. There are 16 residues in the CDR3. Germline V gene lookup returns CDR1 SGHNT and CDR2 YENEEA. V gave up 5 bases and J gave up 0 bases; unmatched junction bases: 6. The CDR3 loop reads CASSTQGASSGNTIYF. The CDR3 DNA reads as TGTGCCAGCAGCACCCAGGGGGCAAGCTCTGGAAACACCATATATTTT.

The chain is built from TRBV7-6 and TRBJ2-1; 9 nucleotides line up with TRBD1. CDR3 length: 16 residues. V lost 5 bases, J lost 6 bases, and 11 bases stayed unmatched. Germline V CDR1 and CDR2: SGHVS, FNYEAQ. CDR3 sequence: CASSPARTGEGNEQFF. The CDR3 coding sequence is TGTGCCAGCAGCCCGGCGAGGACAGGGGAAGGCAATGAGCAGTTCTTC.